This TCR beta chain was captured in a study of cytomegalovirus exposure and HLA in healthy donors. Regarding the study as a whole: A prior analysis recorded that most TCR beta V segments were productive about 87% or about 30% of the time. Among TCR sequences, most were rare, though some public TCRs appeared in many donors. CMV serostatus was the only immune exposure information that was available.

Primers: 60 Vbeta forward and 13 Jbeta reverse. Libraries were prepared by immunoSEQ multiplex PCR; TCRdb keeps only in-frame clonotypes and omits some of them. Of 100,000 to 120,000 clones listed, approximately 82% were seen once; the top ten hold 13%. The CDR3 extends over 19 amino acids. Unmatched junction bases numbered 15, after V lost 4 bases and J lost 4 bases. Germline V CDR1 and CDR2: SEHNR, FQNEAQ (reference sequence). This clone has a handful of counts. Its antigen is still unknown. The chain is built from TRBV7-9 and TRBJ1-4, with 10 bases matching TRBD1. Sequencing was performed on PBMCs. The sequence was collected from a man aged 30 to 39 in good health and CMV-seropositive. The CDR3 DNA reads as TGTGCCAGCAGCTCGCGAGGGGGACAGGGGATGGGATTTAATGAAAAACTGTTTTTT. It translates to CASSSRGGQGMGFNEKLFF.